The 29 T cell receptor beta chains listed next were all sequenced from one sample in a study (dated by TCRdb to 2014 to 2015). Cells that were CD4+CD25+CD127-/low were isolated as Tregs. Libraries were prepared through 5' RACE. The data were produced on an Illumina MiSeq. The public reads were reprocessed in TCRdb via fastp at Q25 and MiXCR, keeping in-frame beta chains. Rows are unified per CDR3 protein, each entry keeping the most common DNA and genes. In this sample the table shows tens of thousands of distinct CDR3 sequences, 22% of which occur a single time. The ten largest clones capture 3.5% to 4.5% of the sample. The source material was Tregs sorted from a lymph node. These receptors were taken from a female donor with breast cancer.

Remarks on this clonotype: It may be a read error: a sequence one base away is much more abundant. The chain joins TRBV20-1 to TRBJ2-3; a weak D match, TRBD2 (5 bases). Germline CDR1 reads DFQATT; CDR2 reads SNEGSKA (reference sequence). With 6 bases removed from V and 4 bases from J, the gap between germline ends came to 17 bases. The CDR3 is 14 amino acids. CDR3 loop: CSAPISAGADTQYF. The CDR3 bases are TGCAGTGCCCCTATATCGGCCGGGGCAGATACGCAGTATTTT.

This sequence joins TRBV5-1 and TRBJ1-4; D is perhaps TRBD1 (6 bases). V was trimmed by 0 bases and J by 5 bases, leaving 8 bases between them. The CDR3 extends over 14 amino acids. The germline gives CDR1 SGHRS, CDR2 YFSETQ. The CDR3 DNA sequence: TGCGCCAGCAGCTTGGACAGGGCAAATGAAAAACTGTTTTTT. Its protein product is CASSLDRANEKLFF.

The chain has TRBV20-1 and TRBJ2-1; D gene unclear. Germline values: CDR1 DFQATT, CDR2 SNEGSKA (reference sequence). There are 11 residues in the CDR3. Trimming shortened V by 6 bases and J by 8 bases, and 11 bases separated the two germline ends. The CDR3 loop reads CSASKDHEQFF. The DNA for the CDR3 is TGCAGTGCCAGCAAGGATCATGAGCAGTTCTTC.

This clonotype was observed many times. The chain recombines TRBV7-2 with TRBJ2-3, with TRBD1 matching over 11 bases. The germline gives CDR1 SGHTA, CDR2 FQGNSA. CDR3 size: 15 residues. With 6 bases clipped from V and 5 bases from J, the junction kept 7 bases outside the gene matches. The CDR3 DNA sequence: TGTGCCAGCAGTCCCAGGACAGGGGGCATAGATACGCAGTATTTT. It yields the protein CASSPRTGGIDTQYF.

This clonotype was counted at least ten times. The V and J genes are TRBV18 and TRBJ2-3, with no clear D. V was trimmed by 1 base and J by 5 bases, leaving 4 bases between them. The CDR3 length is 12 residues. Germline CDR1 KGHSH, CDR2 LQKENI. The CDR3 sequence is CASSPQQDTQYF. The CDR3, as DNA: TGTGCCAGCTCACCACAACAAGATACGCAGTATTTT. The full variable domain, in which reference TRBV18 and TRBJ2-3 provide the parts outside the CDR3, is NAGVMQNPRHLVRRRGQEARLRCSPMKGHSHVYWYRQLPEEGLKFMVYLQKENIIDESGMPKERFSAEFPKEGPSILRIQQVVRGDSAAYFCASSPQQDTQYFGPGTRLTVL.

The CDR3: CASSQDKSTDTQYF. The CDR3 region has the DNA TGCGCCAGCAGCCAAGACAAGAGCACAGATACGCAGTATTTT. V usage is TRBV5-1 and J usage is TRBJ2-3; D is uncertain. Trimming pared 4 bases from V and 0 bases from J, leaving 9 bases between. The CDR3 sequence is 14 residues long. Germline CDR1 SGHRS, CDR2 YFSETQ.

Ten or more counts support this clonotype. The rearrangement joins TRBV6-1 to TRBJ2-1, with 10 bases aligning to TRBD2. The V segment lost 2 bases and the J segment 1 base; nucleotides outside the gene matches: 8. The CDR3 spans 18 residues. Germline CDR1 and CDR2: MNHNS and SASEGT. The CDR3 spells CASSERSGRARSYNEQFF. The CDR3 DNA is TGTGCCAGCAGTGAAAGAAGCGGGAGGGCCCGTTCCTACAATGAGCAGTTCTTC.

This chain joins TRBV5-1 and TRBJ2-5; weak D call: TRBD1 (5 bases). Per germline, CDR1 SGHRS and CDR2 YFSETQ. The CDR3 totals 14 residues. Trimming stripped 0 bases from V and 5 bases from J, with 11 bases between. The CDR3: CASSLGRAWETQYF. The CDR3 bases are TGCGCCAGCAGCTTGGGCAGGGCGTGGGAGACCCAGTACTTC.

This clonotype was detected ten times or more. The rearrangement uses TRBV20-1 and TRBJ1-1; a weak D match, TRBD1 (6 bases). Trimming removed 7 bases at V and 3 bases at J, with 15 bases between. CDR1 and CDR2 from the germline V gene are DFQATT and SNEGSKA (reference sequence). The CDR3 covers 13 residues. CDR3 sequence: CSVVEGGDTEAFF. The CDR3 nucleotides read TGCAGTGTAGTTGAAGGGGGGGACACTGAAGCTTTCTTT.

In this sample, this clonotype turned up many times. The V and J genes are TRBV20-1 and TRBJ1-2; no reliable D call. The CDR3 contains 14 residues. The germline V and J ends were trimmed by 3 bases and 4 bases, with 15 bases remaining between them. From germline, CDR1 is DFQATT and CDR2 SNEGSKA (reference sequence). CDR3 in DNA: TGCAGTGCTAGTCATCCCCAGGAGATCTATGGCTACACCTTC. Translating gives CSASHPQEIYGYTF.

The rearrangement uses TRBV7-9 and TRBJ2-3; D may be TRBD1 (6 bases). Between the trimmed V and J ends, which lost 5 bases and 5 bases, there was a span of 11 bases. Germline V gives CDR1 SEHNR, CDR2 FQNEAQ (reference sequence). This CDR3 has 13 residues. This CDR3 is CASSLTRGDTQYF. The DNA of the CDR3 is TGTGCCAGCAGCCTCACCAGGGGAGATACGCAGTATTTT.

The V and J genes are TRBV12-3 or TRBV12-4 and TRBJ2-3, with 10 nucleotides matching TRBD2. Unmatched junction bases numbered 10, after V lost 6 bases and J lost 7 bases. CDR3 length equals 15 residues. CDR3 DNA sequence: TGTGCCAGCAGCCTAAGCGGGGGGGGCGCATATACGCAGTATTTT. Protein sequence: CASSLSGGGAYTQYF.

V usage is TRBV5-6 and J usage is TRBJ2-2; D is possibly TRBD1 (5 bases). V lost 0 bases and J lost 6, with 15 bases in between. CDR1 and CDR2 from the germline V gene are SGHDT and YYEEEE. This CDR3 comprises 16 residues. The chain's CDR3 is CASSLAGQGSAGELFF. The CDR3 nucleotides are TGTGCCAGCAGCTTGGCCGGGCAGGGCAGTGCCGGGGAGCTGTTTTTT.

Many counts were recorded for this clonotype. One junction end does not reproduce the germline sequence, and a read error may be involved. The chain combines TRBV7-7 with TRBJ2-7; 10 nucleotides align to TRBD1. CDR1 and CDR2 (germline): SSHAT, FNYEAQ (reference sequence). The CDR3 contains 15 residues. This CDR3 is CASSPIGTGDYEQYF. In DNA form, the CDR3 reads TGTGCTAGCAGCCCTATTGGGACAGGGGACTACGAGCAGTACTTC.

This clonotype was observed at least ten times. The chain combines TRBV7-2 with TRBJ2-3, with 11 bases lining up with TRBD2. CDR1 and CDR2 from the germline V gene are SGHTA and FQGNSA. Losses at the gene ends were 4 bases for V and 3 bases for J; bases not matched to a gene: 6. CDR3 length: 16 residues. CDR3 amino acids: CASSSIAGGETDTQYF. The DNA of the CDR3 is TGTGCCAGCAGCTCAATAGCGGGAGGGGAGACAGATACGCAGTATTTT.

CDR3 sequence reads: CSVENDGGTYNEQFF. The CDR3 nucleotides are TGCAGCGTTGAAAACGATGGGGGCACCTACAATGAGCAGTTCTTC. The rearrangement joins TRBV29-1 to TRBJ2-1; D perhaps matches TRBD1 (6 bases). The CDR3 consists of 15 residues. V lost 2 bases to trimming and J lost 2 bases, with 13 bases between them. Germline V gives CDR1 SQVTM, CDR2 ANQGSEA.

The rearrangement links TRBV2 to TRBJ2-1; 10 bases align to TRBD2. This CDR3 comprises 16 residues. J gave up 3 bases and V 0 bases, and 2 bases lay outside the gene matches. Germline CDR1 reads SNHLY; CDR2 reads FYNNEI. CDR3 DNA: TGTGCCAGCAGTGAAGCGGGACTAGCGCTCTACAATGAGCAGTTCTTC. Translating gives CASSEAGLALYNEQFF.

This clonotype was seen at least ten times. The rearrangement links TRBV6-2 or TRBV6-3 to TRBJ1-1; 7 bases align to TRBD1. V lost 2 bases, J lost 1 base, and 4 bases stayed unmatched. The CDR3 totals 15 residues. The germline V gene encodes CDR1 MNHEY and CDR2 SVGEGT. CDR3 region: CASSYGTGENTEAFF. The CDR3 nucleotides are TGTGCCAGCAGTTACGGCACAGGGGAGAACACTGAAGCTTTCTTT.

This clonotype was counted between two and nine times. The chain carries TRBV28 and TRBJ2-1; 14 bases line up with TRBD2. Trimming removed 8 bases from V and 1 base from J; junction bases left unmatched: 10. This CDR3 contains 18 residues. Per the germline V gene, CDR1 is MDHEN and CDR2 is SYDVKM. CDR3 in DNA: TGTGCCAGCCTGACTAGCGGGAGGGGTATGGGGTCCTACAATGAGCAGTTCTTC. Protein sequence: CASLTSGRGMGSYNEQFF.

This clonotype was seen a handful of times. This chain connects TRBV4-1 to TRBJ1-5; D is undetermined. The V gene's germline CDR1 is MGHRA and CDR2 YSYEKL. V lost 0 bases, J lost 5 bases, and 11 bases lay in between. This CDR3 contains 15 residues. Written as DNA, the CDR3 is TGCGCCAGCAGCCAAGATCCTAGAGGCGATCAGCCCCAGCATTTT. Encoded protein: CASSQDPRGDQPQHF.

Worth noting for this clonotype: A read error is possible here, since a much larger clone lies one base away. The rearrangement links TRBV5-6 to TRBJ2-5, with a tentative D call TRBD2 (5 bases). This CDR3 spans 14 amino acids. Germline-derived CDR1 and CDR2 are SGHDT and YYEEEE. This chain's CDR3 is CTSSRTLAIETQYF. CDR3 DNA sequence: TGTACCAGCAGCAGGACCCTAGCAATTGAGACCCAGTACTTC.

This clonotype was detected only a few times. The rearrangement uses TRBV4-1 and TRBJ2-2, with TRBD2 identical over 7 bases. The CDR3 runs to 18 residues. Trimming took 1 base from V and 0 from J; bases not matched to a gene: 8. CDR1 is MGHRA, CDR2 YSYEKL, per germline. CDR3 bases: TGCGCCAGCAGCCAAGGAGGGGCTCGGGGGGCGAACACCGGGGAGCTGTTTTTT. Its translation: CASSQGGARGANTGELFF.

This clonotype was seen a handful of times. CDR3 nucleotide sequence: TGTGCCAGCAGCTTAGACGCCGGGGAGCTGTTTTTT. Its protein is CASSLDAGELFF. This chain connects TRBV7-8 to TRBJ2-2; D ambiguous. This CDR3 is built from 12 residues. Trimming took off 1 base at V and 6 bases at J, with 3 bases between the two ends. Germline loops: CDR1 SGHVS, CDR2 FQNEAQ. Complete variable domain (other parts from reference TRBV7-8 and TRBJ2-2): GAGVSQSPRYKVAKRGQDVALRCDPISGHVSLFWYQQALGQGPEFLTYFQNEAQLDKSGLPSDRFFAERPEGSVSTLKIQRTQQEDSAVYLCASSLDAGELFFGEGSRLTVL.

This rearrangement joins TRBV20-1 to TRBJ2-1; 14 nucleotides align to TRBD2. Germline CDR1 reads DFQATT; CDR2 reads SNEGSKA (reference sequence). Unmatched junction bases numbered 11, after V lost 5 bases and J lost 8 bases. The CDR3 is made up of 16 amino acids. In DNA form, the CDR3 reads TGCAGTGCTGGACGAGGGACTAGCGGGAGTTCGGATGAGCAGTTCTTC. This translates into CSAGRGTSGSSDEQFF.

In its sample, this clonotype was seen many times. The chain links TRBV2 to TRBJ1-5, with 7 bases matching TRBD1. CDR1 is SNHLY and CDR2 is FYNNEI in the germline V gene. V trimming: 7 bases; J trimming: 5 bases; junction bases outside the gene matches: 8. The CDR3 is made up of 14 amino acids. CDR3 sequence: CASTQQGSYQPQHF. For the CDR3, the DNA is TGTGCCAGCACCCAACAGGGGTCCTATCAGCCCCAGCATTTT.

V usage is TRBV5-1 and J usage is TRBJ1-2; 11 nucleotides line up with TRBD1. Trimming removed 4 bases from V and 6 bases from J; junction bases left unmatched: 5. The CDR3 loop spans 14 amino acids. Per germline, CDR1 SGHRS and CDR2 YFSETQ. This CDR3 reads CASSPWTGGDGYTF. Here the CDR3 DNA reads TGCGCCAGCAGCCCCTGGACAGGGGGCGATGGCTACACCTTC.

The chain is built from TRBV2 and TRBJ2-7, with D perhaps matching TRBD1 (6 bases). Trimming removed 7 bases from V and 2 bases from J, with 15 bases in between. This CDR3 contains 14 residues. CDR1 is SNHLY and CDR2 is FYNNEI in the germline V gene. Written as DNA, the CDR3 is TGTGCCAGCACCATCACTGGGGGCGCCTACGAGCAGTACTTC. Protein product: CASTITGGAYEQYF.

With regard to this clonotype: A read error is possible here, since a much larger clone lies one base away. The CDR3 protein is CTSSQDRVNTEAFF. In DNA form, the CDR3 reads TGTACCAGCAGCCAAGACCGGGTGAACACTGAAGCTTTCTTT. V usage is TRBV4-2 and J usage is TRBJ1-1; D remains unclear. Looked up from germline, CDR1 is LGHNA and CDR2 is YNFKEQ. CDR3 size: 14 residues.

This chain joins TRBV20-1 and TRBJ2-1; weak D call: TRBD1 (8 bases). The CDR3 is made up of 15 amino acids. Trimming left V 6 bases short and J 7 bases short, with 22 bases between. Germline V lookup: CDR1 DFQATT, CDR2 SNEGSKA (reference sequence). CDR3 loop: CSASGTGRWENEQFF. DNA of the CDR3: TGCAGTGCCAGCGGGACAGGAAGGTGGGAAAATGAGCAGTTCTTC.